This entry describes one T cell receptor (beta chain). These data belong to a study of blood T cell repertoires in COVID-19. Sequenced by immunoSEQ multiplex PCR; TCRdb stores in-frame clones only, minus some. The sample has over 200,000 clones; 89% are singletons. The sequencing input was peripheral blood. The receptor was derived from a woman in her 40s with acute or convalescent COVID-19.

The CDR3 bases are TGTGCCAGCAGCCAAGAAGACAGGGTCACTGAAGCTTTCTTT. Protein product: CASSQEDRVTEAFF. The rearrangement joins TRBV3-1 (or the pseudogene TRBV3-2) to TRBJ1-1, with TRBD1 identical over 7 bases. Per germline, CDR1 LGHDT and CDR2 YNNKEL (reference sequence). The CDR3 length is 14 residues. Trimming cost V 0 bases and J 4 bases; bases outside gene matches: 2.